This TCR beta chain was captured by sequencing in a study of graft-versus-host responses after intestinal transplantation (dated by TCRdb to the early 2020s). Looking at the study overall: Recipients received multivisceral, liver-intestinal, or isolated intestinal transplants. Every recipient was given anti-thymocyte globulin induction, followed by approximately 3 years of maintenance tacrolimus and steroids. After intestinal transplantation, graft-versus-host and host-versus-graft alloreactive T cell clones were followed in the graft, circulation and bone marrow using bulk TCR-beta CDR3 sequencing. To identify alloreactive clones, pre-transplant mixed lymphocyte reaction products were sequenced and compared with unstimulated pre-transplant donor and recipient T cells. The cohort enrolled 20 to 30 intestinal transplant recipients including one retransplant, and a few patients lacking pretransplant specimens were excluded. Donor T cell macrochimerism was defined as a peak of at least 4% donor T cells among recipient peripheral blood mononuclear cells. Samples from a few later patients were sequenced in-house on an Illumina MiSeq with MiXCR processing rather than by the commercial service.

This clone was detected once. No cognate antigen has been identified for it. Within one base of it there is no much larger clone, and no base qualities were kept. From cysteine to phenylalanine, the CDR3 is 15 amino acids long. The CDR3 DNA has 45 bases and is translated from base 1. The germline V gene (reference sequence) specifies MNHNY as CDR1 and SVGAGI as CDR2. V lost 7 bases and J lost 6 bases; the stretch between them is 21 bases long. The paper as a whole reports these results and caveats: Early after transplant, peak levels of circulating GvH clones were associated with declines in HvG clones. Conclusions were limited by the relatively low number and heterogeneity of intestinal transplant patients. GvH clones turned up in recipient bone marrow, with some appearing earlier in ileal mucosa or blood, a pattern consistent with an intestinal mucosal origin. Patients with donor T cell macrochimerism had high GvH to HvG T cell clonal ratios in their allografts.

The label giving this sample's time point can be read as: cells obtained before transplantation from donor or recipient. CD3+CD4+ and CD3+CD8+ populations were FACS-sorted from unstimulated pre-transplant donor and recipient cells taken from spleen or lymph nodes. Library construction relied on the immunoSEQ multiplex PCR assay. For most patients, genomic DNA was isolated with the Qiagen DNeasy Blood and Tissue Kit and shipped frozen to Adaptive Biotechnologies for TCR sequencing. High-throughput TCR-beta CDR3 sequencing of genomic DNA from most patients was performed by Adaptive Biotechnologies. Turning to the authors' computational methods: TCR sequencing data were retrieved from Adaptive's ImmunoSEQ software for roughly 17 patients, whereas a few other patients were processed with MiXCR and VDJtools. To correct CD4 versus CD8 sorting errors, any sequence found in both subsets at a frequency ratio below 5:1 was removed. CDR3 nucleotide sequences shared between donor and recipient were removed because the origin of such sequences could not be assigned. Alloreactive clones required at least 2-fold expansion over unstimulated cells and minimum CFSE-low frequency of 0.002% (template counts) or 0.001% (read counts). Clones were considered mappable if detected in sequenced pre-transplant spleen, lymph node, or MLR CFSE-low populations of the donor or recipient. The cumulative frequency of alloreactive clones was calculated as a percentage of all sequences, weighted by copy number. Sourced from immuneACCESS, this table was stored by TCRdb with only in-frame sequences that have V and J called. A share of the clones is absent; for the studies checked, an unresolved V gene accounts for under half, and the remainder has no known explanation. That table is the source of V, J and clone size, and D and trimming were worked out from the DNA. This sample gives 96,000 or so clones in total; 80% to 95% of them show up just once. Around 0.17% of the sample is taken by the ten largest.

The starting material was unstimulated CD4+ T cells sorted from spleen or lymph node cells, obtained before intestinal transplant. Recombination joined TRBV6-6 with TRBJ1-1; TRBD1 might be the D gene, on 5 matching bases. This sequence was found in a human donor who received an intestinal transplant. The CDR3 amino acid sequence is: CASTPRTGSGSEAFF. The nucleotide sequence is given as TGTGCCAGCACGCCCCGAACAGGTTCTGGGTCTGAAGCTTTCTTT.